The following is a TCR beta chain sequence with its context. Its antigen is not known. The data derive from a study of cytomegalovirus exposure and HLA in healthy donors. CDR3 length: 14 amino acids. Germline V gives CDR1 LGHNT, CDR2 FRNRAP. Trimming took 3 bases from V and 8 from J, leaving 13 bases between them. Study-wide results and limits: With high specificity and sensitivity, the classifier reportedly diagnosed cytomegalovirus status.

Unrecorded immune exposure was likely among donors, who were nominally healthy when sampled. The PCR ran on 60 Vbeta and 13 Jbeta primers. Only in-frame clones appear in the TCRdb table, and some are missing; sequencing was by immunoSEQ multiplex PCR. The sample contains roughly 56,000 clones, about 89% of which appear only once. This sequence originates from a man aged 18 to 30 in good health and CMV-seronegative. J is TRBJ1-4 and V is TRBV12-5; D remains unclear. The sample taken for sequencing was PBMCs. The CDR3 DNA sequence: TGTGCTAGTGGTTTAACAGTGGCGGGCGAAAAACTGTTTTTT. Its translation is CASGLTVAGEKLFF.